This T cell receptor beta chain was sequenced during a study of T cells after yellow fever vaccination (dated by TCRdb to the late 2010s). With respect to the entire study: Libraries from fractions with low cell numbers were prepared with the SMART-Seq v4 Ultra Low Input RNA kit. To track T-cell clones before and after primary and booster YFV17D yellow fever vaccination, bulk TCR alpha and beta repertoires were sequenced longitudinally. The cohort comprised two healthy male donors, one aged 18 to 30 and one aged 30 to 40 years. Blood samples were taken at several timepoints before and after primary and secondary immunization, and bulk PBMC replicates and cell subsets were isolated.

The CDR3 numbers 13 residues from cysteine through phenylalanine. The kept DNA is CDR3 alone, 39 bases in frame from the first base. The CDR1 and CDR2 encoded by the germline V gene are SGHTA and FQGNSA. V loses 8 bases at its end and J loses 8 bases; junction bases beyond the gene matches: 9. General findings and caveats noted by the study authors: The secondary T-cell response was weaker than the primary response but faster, peaking on day 5 instead of day 15. Because the study included only a couple of donors, the extent to which the findings can be generalized is limited. After the booster, most of the clones that had expanded following primary vaccination were detected again (roughly 96% of CD4 and roughly 90% of CD8), which suggests that memory was broadly maintained. A small fraction of clonotypes appeared in both the CD4 and CD8 compartments, likely as a result of convergent recombination. Because abundant contaminating clonotypes from the bulk population could be contained in FACS-sorted repertoires, computational filtering was required.

This clonotype was counted only a few times. Its antigen is currently not known. No base quality information exists; no much larger clone differs at one position. Sample treatment or condition, as interpreted from the label and publication: live attenuated yellow fever vaccine strain. A standard Ficoll-Paque protocol was used to isolate PBMCs from peripheral blood. CD4 and CD8 T-cell fractions were isolated with Dynabeads CD4 and CD8 positive selection kits. TriZol was used to extract RNA from bulk PBMCs, from CD4 and CD8 fractions, and from dextramer-positive and dextramer-negative fractions. TCR cDNA was synthesized by 5'RACE template switching, which introduced a universal primer site and unique molecular identifiers. cDNA synthesis was primed from both the TCR alpha and TCR beta constant segments. Libraries were amplified in two PCR steps, with sample barcodes and sequencing adapters added in the second step. Sequencing of libraries was done on Illumina HiSeq 2500 (2x100 bp) or NovaSeq (2x150 bp). Under the source paper's analysis protocol: MIGEC handled demultiplexing of reads and collapsing into UMI consensus sequences, while MiXCR performed V(D)J alignment. Vaccine-responding clonotypes were identified with edgeR using replicate PBMC samples, with FDR below 0.01 and a log2 fold change above 5 up to day 15 being required. CD4 or CD8 identity was assigned to each bulk clonotype according to whether the clonotype was present at higher abundance in the sequenced CD4 repertoire or the sequenced CD8 repertoire. Starting from the raw public reads, TCRdb applied fastp trimming at Q25, assembled clones with MiXCR and retained in-frame beta chains. Rows merge per CDR3 protein into single entries with the most common DNA and genes. For this entry, the V and J calls and clone size follow TCRdb and not the study's own pipeline. Recorded for this sample are 60,000 to 85,000 distinct CDR3 sequences; less than 8.5% of them occurred a single time. About 39% of the sample belongs to the ten largest clones.

The input for sequencing was CD8+ T cells sorted from PBMCs, taken more than 40 days after the first yellow fever vaccination. The source of this sequence is a man younger than 35 who received the YFV17D yellow fever vaccine. The chain is encoded by TRBV7-2 joined to TRBJ1-5; the central 7 bases match TRBD1. This receptor carries the CDR3 CASGQALVEPQHF. The DNA reads as follows: TGTGCCAGCGGACAGGCCTTGGTCGAGCCCCAGCATTTT. The entire variable domain, with the stretches around the CDR3 drawn from the reference TRBV7-2 and TRBJ1-5 proteins, is GAGVSQSPSNKVTEKGKDVELRCDPISGHTALYWYRQSLGQGLEFLIYFQGNSAPDKSGLPSDRFSAERTGGSVSTLTIQRTQQEDSAVYLCASGQALVEPQHFGDGTRLSIL.